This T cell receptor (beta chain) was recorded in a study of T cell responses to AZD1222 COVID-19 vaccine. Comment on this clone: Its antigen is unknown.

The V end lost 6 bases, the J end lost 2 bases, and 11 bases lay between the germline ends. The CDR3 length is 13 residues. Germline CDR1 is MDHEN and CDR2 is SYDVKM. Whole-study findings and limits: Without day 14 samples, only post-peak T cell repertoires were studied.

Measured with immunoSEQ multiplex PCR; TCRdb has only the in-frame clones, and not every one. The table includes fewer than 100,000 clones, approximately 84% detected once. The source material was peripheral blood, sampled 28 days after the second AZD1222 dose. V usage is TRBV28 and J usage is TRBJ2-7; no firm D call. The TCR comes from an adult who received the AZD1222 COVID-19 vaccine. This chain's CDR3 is CASSLTGPYEQYF. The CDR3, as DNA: TGTGCCAGCAGCCTGACGGGTCCCTACGAGCAGTACTTC. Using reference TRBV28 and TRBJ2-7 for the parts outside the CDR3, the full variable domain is DVKVTQSSRYLVKRTGEKVFLECVQDMDHENMFWYRQDPGLGLRLIYFSYDVKMKEKGDIPEGYSVSREKKERFSLILESASTNQTSMYLCASSLTGPYEQYFGPGTRLTVT.